These 28 T cell receptor beta chains were all obtained from the same sample, sequenced in a study of cytomegalovirus exposure and HLA in healthy donors. Both 60 Vbeta primers and 13 Jbeta primers went into the PCR. Assay used: immunoSEQ multiplex PCR; TCRdb lists only in-frame clones, some missing. The table records about 160,000 clones, approximately 84% of them present only once. The sample consisted of PBMCs. These TCRs come from a man between 18 and 35 years old in good health and CMV-seropositive.

The chain recombines TRBV6-4 with TRBJ2-6, with unresolved D. V lost 2 bases to trimming and J lost 2 bases, with 4 bases between them. CDR3 length: 14 residues. The germline gives CDR1 MRHNA, CDR2 SNTAGT. CDR3 loop: CASSDTPGANVLTF. The CDR3 nucleotides are TGTGCCAGCAGTGACACACCTGGGGCCAACGTCCTGACTTTC.

The chain carries TRBV9 and TRBJ1-1, with 7 nucleotides matching TRBD1. This CDR3 comprises 13 residues. Unmatched junction bases numbered 2, after V lost 3 bases and J lost 3 bases. Germline CDR1 and CDR2: SGDLS and YYNGEE. DNA for the CDR3: TGTGCCAGCAGCGGCGGGACAGACACTGAAGCTTTCTTT. It translates to CASSGGTDTEAFF.

This clone was seen only a few times. The chain has TRBV6-5 and TRBJ2-3; 10 bases are a match to TRBD2. Per the germline V gene, CDR1 is MNHEY and CDR2 is SVGAGI. Germline trimming cut 7 bases from V and 3 bases from J; bases unmatched to any gene: 4. This CDR3 has 14 amino acids. CDR3 loop: CASTASGGTDTQYF. DNA of the CDR3: TGTGCCAGCACTGCTAGCGGGGGAACAGATACGCAGTATTTT.

This clone was seen a single time. J is TRBJ1-2 and V is TRBV19; 9 nucleotides agree with TRBD1. Germline CDR1 LNHDA, CDR2 SQIVND (reference sequence). CDR3 length: 15 residues. The V gene end was trimmed by 4 bases and the J gene end by 7 bases; junction bases not matched to a gene: 10. The CDR3: CASSTNLQGAFGYTF. Here the CDR3 DNA reads TGTGCCAGTAGTACTAATCTACAGGGGGCGTTTGGCTACACCTTC.

The CDR3 protein is CASKGGTEAFF. CDR3 bases: TGTGCCAGCAAAGGGGGCACTGAAGCTTTCTTT. The chain has TRBV11-1 and TRBJ1-1; possible D gene TRBD1, 6 bases. CDR1 and CDR2 from the germline V gene are SGHAT and FQDESV (reference sequence). Trimming left V 7 bases short and J 4 bases short, with 7 bases between. There are 11 residues in the CDR3.

This clone was recorded only once. V usage is TRBV29-1 and J usage is TRBJ2-3, with D tentatively TRBD1 (6 bases). CDR1 and CDR2 (germline): SQVTM, ANQGSEA. The V end lost 3 bases, the J end lost 3 bases, and 13 bases lay between the germline ends. The CDR3 loop spans 14 amino acids. The CDR3 reads CSVERGIGTDTQYF. The CDR3 DNA follows: TGCAGCGTTGAGAGGGGGATTGGGACAGATACGCAGTATTTT.

J is TRBJ2-3 and V is TRBV7-2, with 7 bases matching TRBD2. The CDR3 has 14 amino acids. Losses at the gene ends were 11 bases for V and 3 bases for J; bases not matched to a gene: 11. The germline CDR1 and CDR2 sequences are SGHTA and FQGNSA. The CDR3 spells CAGDSGRVTDTQYF. DNA of the CDR3: TGTGCCGGGGATAGCGGGCGGGTGACAGATACGCAGTATTTT.

This rearrangement joins TRBV6-6 to TRBJ1-5; tentative D call: TRBD1 (6 bases). The V gene lost 8 bases and the J gene lost 7 bases, with 15 bases spanning the gap. Germline V gives CDR1 MNHNY, CDR2 SVGAGI (reference sequence). CDR3 length: 13 amino acids. The CDR3 sequence: CASSNTGTQPQHF. CDR3 coding DNA: TGTGCCAGCTCCAATACAGGGACACAGCCCCAGCATTTT.

The V call is TRBV30, the J call TRBJ1-1; D is unclear. Trimming removed 2 bases from V and 0 bases from J, with 7 bases in between. CDR3 size: 13 residues. The V gene's germline CDR1 is GTSNPN and CDR2 SVGIG (reference sequence). The CDR3 is CAWSRGMNTEAFF. The CDR3 DNA follows: TGTGCCTGGAGTCGGGGAATGAACACTGAAGCTTTCTTT.

The chain joins TRBV10-3 to TRBJ1-1, with 7 bases identical to TRBD1. The V gene end was trimmed by 3 bases and the J gene end by 1 base; junction bases not matched to a gene: 8. Germline CDR1 is ENHRY and CDR2 is SYGVKD. This CDR3 is 16 amino acids long. CDR3 in amino acids: CAISDWDRVGNTEAFF. In nucleotides, the CDR3 is TGTGCCATCAGTGATTGGGACAGAGTAGGGAACACTGAAGCTTTCTTT.

This chain joins TRBV27 and TRBJ2-7; TRBD1 might be the D (6 bases). Looked up from germline, CDR1 is MNHEY and CDR2 is SMNVEV (reference sequence). The length of the CDR3 is 13 residues. Between the trimmed V and J ends, which lost 8 bases and 2 bases, there was a span of 13 bases. CDR3: CASRPWDTYEQYF. Written as DNA, the CDR3 is TGTGCCAGCCGCCCCTGGGACACCTACGAGCAGTACTTC.

V usage is TRBV5-1 and J usage is TRBJ2-5; 8 bases are a match to TRBD2. The DNA end lines up better with TRBJ2-7; the J call may be wrong. The CDR3 consists of 15 residues. Germline V gives CDR1 SGHRS, CDR2 YFSETQ. The CDR3 spells CASSLVGGGSNEQYF. The CDR3 bases are TGCGCCAGCAGCTTGGTCGGGGGGGGATCCAACGAGCAGTACTTC.

This clone was observed a few times. The gene calls are TRBV13 and TRBJ2-1; 9 bases fit TRBD1. V dropped 5 bases and J dropped 2; count of bases not matched to a gene: 13. Per the germline V gene, CDR1 is PRHDT and CDR2 is FYEKMQ (reference sequence). The CDR3 is 18 amino acids. CDR3 protein: CASSLTMAGTGTYNEQFF. In DNA form, the CDR3 reads TGTGCCAGCAGCCTGACGATGGCCGGGACAGGGACCTACAATGAGCAGTTCTTC.

The chain employs TRBV19 and TRBJ2-7; 8 bases fit TRBD1. The CDR3 loop spans 14 amino acids. Germline trimming cut 5 bases from V and 2 bases from J; bases unmatched to any gene: 5. The germline V gene encodes CDR1 LNHDA and CDR2 SQIVND (reference sequence). The CDR3 DNA reads as TGTGCCAGTAGTCCTCAGGGGGCTCCCTACGAGCAGTACTTC. Encoded protein: CASSPQGAPYEQYF.

Here the CDR3 reads CASSLNPAAGGRETQYF. CDR3 nucleotides: TGCGCCAGCAGCTTGAACCCGGCGGCGGGGGGGCGAGAGACCCAGTACTTC. The gene calls are TRBV5-1 and TRBJ2-5, with 9 bases lining up with TRBD2. CDR3 length: 17 amino acids. CDR1 is SGHRS, CDR2 YFSETQ, per germline. After removal of 1 base from V and 4 bases from J, the junction contained 11 bases not matched to a gene.

V usage is TRBV2 and J usage is TRBJ1-2; D not resolved. The CDR3 loop spans 14 amino acids. Deletions cut 5 bases from V and 2 bases from J, with 12 bases between. Germline CDR1 reads SNHLY; CDR2 reads FYNNEI. The CDR3 nucleotides read TGTGCCAGCAGTCCTAGCCGGGTAAACTATGGCTACACCTTC. Translation: CASSPSRVNYGYTF.

V is TRBV7-8 and J is TRBJ2-7; D might be TRBD1 (6 bases). V gave up 1 base and J gave up 2 bases, with 18 bases separating them. The germline gives CDR1 SGHVS, CDR2 FQNEAQ. This CDR3 is 17 amino acids long. This CDR3 is CASSLEAGQGIAYEQYF. The CDR3 DNA sequence: TGTGCCAGCAGCTTAGAGGCAGGGCAGGGGATTGCCTACGAGCAGTACTTC.

This rearrangement joins TRBV11-3 to TRBJ2-3; 8 nucleotides match TRBD2. The CDR3 is made up of 16 amino acids. After removal of 5 bases from V and 3 bases from J, the junction contained 10 bases not matched to a gene. CDR1 and CDR2 from the germline V gene are SGHNT and YENEEA. The CDR3: CASSPLGGGLTDTQYF. The CDR3 coding sequence is TGTGCCAGCAGCCCCCTCGGGGGGGGCCTAACAGATACGCAGTATTTT.

This rearrangement joins TRBV19 to TRBJ1-2; D possibly corresponds to TRBD1 (6 bases). CDR3 size: 15 residues. Trimming removed 7 bases at V and 4 bases at J, with 19 bases between. In germline, CDR1 is LNHDA, CDR2 SQIVND (reference sequence). Here the CDR3 DNA reads TGTGCCAGTACCTTGACAGGAGCCGACCTCTATGGCTACACCTTC. Amino acid sequence: CASTLTGADLYGYTF.

This sequence joins TRBV19 and TRBJ1-1; D is perhaps TRBD1 (6 bases). V dropped 3 bases and J dropped 4 bases, with 12 bases sitting between them. This CDR3 is 14 amino acids long. CDR1 and CDR2 from the germline V gene are LNHDA and SQIVND (reference sequence). The CDR3 region is CASSILRGVTEAFF. The CDR3 nucleotides read TGTGCCAGTAGTATTCTCAGGGGTGTCACTGAAGCTTTCTTT.

This chain uses TRBV6-1 with TRBJ1-1; possible D gene TRBD1, 6 bases. Germline V CDR1 and CDR2: MNHNS, SASEGT. Trimming removed 7 bases at V and 6 bases at J, with 15 bases between. The CDR3 sequence is 13 residues long. The CDR3 coding sequence is TGTGCCAGCATCTACAGGGAAGGCGCTGAAGCTTTCTTT. Its protein is CASIYREGAEAFF.

This clone appeared once. The chain is built from TRBV10-2 and TRBJ2-5, with 7 nucleotides matching TRBD1. Germline-derived CDR1 and CDR2 are WSHSY and SAAADI. This CDR3 is 14 amino acids long. Trimming at V came to 5 bases and at J to 5 bases, leaving 8 bases not matched to a gene. CDR3 protein: CASSRQGLGETQYF. CDR3 sequence (DNA): TGCGCCAGCAGTAGACAGGGTCTGGGGGAGACCCAGTACTTC.

J is TRBJ1-3 and V is TRBV29-1; maybe TRBD1 (5 bases). V was clipped by 3 bases and J by 2 bases, with 14 bases between them. Germline V lookup: CDR1 SQVTM, CDR2 ANQGSEA. The CDR3 extends over 15 amino acids. The DNA of the CDR3 is TGCAGCGTTGATGCGGGGGGAAAGGCTGGAAACACCATATATTTT. Its translation: CSVDAGGKAGNTIYF.

The chain carries TRBV6-5 and TRBJ2-2, with TRBD1 identical over 11 bases. This CDR3 is 13 amino acids long. After removal of 8 bases from V and 4 bases from J, the junction contained 0 bases not matched to a gene. Germline V gene lookup returns CDR1 MNHEY and CDR2 SVGAGI. The CDR3 DNA sequence: TGTGCCAGCGGGACAGGGGGCACCGGGGAGCTGTTTTTT. Translated: CASGTGGTGELFF.

The V and J genes are TRBV9 and TRBJ2-7, with D tentatively TRBD2 (5 bases). Between the trimmed V and J ends, which lost 0 bases and 10 bases, there was a span of 14 bases. The CDR3 spans 13 residues. Germline CDR1 reads SGDLS; CDR2 reads YYNGEE. The CDR3 spells CASSVVFGERQYF. The CDR3 bases are TGTGCCAGCAGCGTAGTATTCGGGGAGAGACAGTACTTC.

The chain employs TRBV6-5 and TRBJ2-1; TRBD1 aligns across 12 bases. This CDR3 comprises 15 residues. J was trimmed by 8 bases and V by 6 bases; bases with no gene match: 8. Germline lookup yields CDR1 MNHEY and CDR2 SVGAGI. CDR3 amino acids: CASRGGTGGVDEQFF. The CDR3 DNA reads TGTGCCAGCAGAGGGGGGACAGGGGGCGTAGATGAGCAGTTCTTC.

The chain couples TRBV6-5 to TRBJ2-7, with D maybe TRBD2 (6 bases). CDR3 length: 14 residues. V was pared by 5 bases and J by 2 bases, with 13 bases between. The germline V gene has CDR1 MNHEY and CDR2 SVGAGI. The CDR3 here is CASSPNRGTYEQYF. The CDR3 coding sequence is TGTGCCAGCAGTCCAAACCGGGGGACCTACGAGCAGTACTTC.

CDR3 coding DNA: TGTGCCAGCAGCTTACGGGGTATAGCGGGGGGGCCTGATGAGACCCAGTACTTC. Protein: CASSLRGIAGGPDETQYF. The J gene is TRBJ2-5, the V gene TRBV7-2, with TRBD2 matching 11 bases. The CDR3 spans 18 residues. The V gene end was trimmed by 2 bases and the J gene end by 5 bases; junction bases not matched to a gene: 13. Germline assignment: CDR1 SGHTA and CDR2 FQGNSA.